This TCR beta chain came from a study of PD-1 blockade in classical Hodgkin lymphoma (dated by TCRdb to the early 2020s). General notes on the study: The study used TCR beta sequencing and CyTOF to define a peripheral blood immune signature of response to PD-1 blockade in classical Hodgkin lymphoma.

Taken with the paper, the label for time point translates to: newly diagnosed, previously untreated cHL patient sample. A Miltenyi CD4+ T cell isolation kit was used for magnetic negative selection to purify CD4+ T cells from thawed PBMCs. As a comparison group for the relapsed/refractory trial patients, PBMCs from patients with newly diagnosed, previously untreated classical Hodgkin lymphoma were sequenced. Peripheral blood was collected in 8 mL Vacutainer Cell Preparation Tubes, from which PBMCs were isolated by centrifugation and then cryopreserved. Purified CD4+ and CD8+ fractions were prepared only for cases with an additional available PBMC sample. Magnetically labelled cells were depleted on LS columns in a quadroMACS separator, and the flow-through was collected as the purified fraction. According to the germline V gene, CDR1 reads SGHTA and CDR2 reads FQGTGA. The trim is 5 bases for V and 3 bases for J, with a gap of 13 bases between the germline ends. From its cysteine to its phenylalanine, the CDR3 spans 15 amino acids. Solely the CDR3 DNA is kept, with 45 bases framed from the first base.

Genomic DNA was isolated using the Qiagen DNeasy kit from unsorted PBMCs as well as from negatively selected CD4+ and CD8+ fractions. TCR beta CDR3 regions were amplified by immunoSEQ multiplex PCR using primers annealing to V and J segments. A synthetic immune receptor repertoire was used to minimize amplification bias, and remaining bias was computationally removed after sequencing. In the source study's methods: Repertoire diversity was quantified as the Shannon entropy index using custom Python scripts. Unsorted, CD4+ and CD8+ repertoires were analyzed separately, except for combined analyses in which CD4+ and CD8+ sequences were merged in silico. Not all clones reach the TCRdb copy of this immuneACCESS table, which keeps in-frame sequences only. Checked studies attribute under half of the gap to unresolved V genes and leave the rest unexplained. V and J calls and clone size are those listed in that table; D and trimming were worked out from the DNA. The sample table contains just under 20,000 clones; only one count was recorded for under 85% of them. Less than 1.5% of the sample is taken by the ten largest.

What the authors observed across the whole study: Newly diagnosed patients were reported to have lower baseline TCR diversity than healthy donors, and relapsed/refractory patients were reported to have lower baseline TCR diversity still. Only a single clinical trial cohort was studied, and what caused the repertoire differences, possibly disease activity or prior therapy, remained undefined.

This clone was recorded a few times. Its specific antigen is unknown. Base qualities were left out, and no much larger clone turns up one base away. The specimen sequenced was CD4+ T cells from blood. The receptor was derived from a human donor with classical Hodgkin lymphoma. The V and J segments used are TRBV7-3 and TRBJ2-2, and perhaps TRBD2 as D gene, on 6 matching bases. The CDR3 in this case is CASSPAGGDTGELFF. The DNA sequence is as follows: TGTGCCAGCAGCCCAGCGGGCGGGGACACCGGGGAGCTGTTTTTT.